The 8 T cell receptor beta chains in this list originate from one sample, sequenced in a study of shared clonotypes between healthy human individuals. Clones were read by immunoSEQ multiplex PCR, and TCRdb kept only the in-frame ones, dropping some. The sample lists 700,000 or so clones; 72% were seen once. Sequenced material: memory CD4+ T cells sorted from blood. Noted subset: CD45RA-negative fraction. The receptor set was obtained from a woman aged 30 to 39 in good health.

The V gene is TRBV7-2, the J gene TRBJ2-2; 7 bases fit TRBD2. Germline loops: CDR1 SGHTA, CDR2 FQGNSA. V lost 0 bases, J lost 4 bases, and 2 bases stayed unmatched. The CDR3 is made up of 15 amino acids. The CDR3 DNA sequence: TGTGCCAGCAGCTTAGCGGGAGGGATCACCGGGGAGCTGTTTTTT. Translated, it gives CASSLAGGITGELFF.

The chain couples TRBV7-8 to TRBJ2-1; possibly TRBD1 for D (6 bases). The CDR3 extends over 14 amino acids. Germline values: CDR1 SGHVS, CDR2 FQNEAQ. V lost 3 bases and J 4 bases, leaving 10 bases between the germline ends. Here the CDR3 reads CASSFRDNYNEQFF. The CDR3 DNA follows: TGTGCCAGCAGCTTCCGGGACAATTACAATGAGCAGTTCTTC.

CDR3 amino acids: CASSLVASGRDTQYF. CDR3 sequence (DNA): TGCGCCAGCAGCTTGGTCGCTAGCGGGAGGGATACGCAGTATTTT. The V call is TRBV5-1, the J call TRBJ2-3; 11 bases match TRBD2. The trim removed 0 bases at V and 6 bases at J, leaving 3 bases unmatched. Germline CDR1 reads SGHRS; CDR2 reads YFSETQ. CDR3 length: 15 residues. Combining the CDR3 with reference TRBV5-1 and TRBJ2-3 gives the whole variable domain KAGVTQTPRYLIKTRGQQVTLSCSPISGHRSVSWYQQTPGQGLQFLFEYFSETQRNKGNFPGRFSGRQFSNSRSEMNVSTLELGDSALYLCASSLVASGRDTQYFGPGTRLTVL.

The V gene is TRBV11-2, the J gene TRBJ2-1, with 9 bases aligning to TRBD1. Germline V gene data show CDR1 as SGHAT and CDR2 as FQNNGV. The CDR3 has 13 amino acids. J gave up 8 bases and V 4 bases, and 3 bases lay outside the gene matches. The CDR3 sequence: CASSSDRGHEQFF. CDR3 nucleotides: TGTGCCAGCAGCTCGGACAGGGGACATGAGCAGTTCTTC.

The rearrangement uses TRBV5-1 and TRBJ2-3, with 7 bases that match TRBD1. The CDR3 spans 14 residues. The germline gives CDR1 SGHRS, CDR2 YFSETQ. The V gene end was trimmed by 4 bases and the J gene end by 2 bases; junction bases not matched to a gene: 4. CDR3 protein: CASSHGQVTDTQYF. In DNA, the CDR3 is TGCGCCAGCAGCCACGGACAGGTCACAGATACGCAGTATTTT.

The sample holds one count of this clone. The V gene is TRBV28, the J gene TRBJ1-4, with TRBD1 identical over 9 bases. The junction had 7 bases not matched to a gene; V was cut back by 6 bases and J by 5 bases. The germline V gene has CDR1 MDHEN and CDR2 SYDVKM. This CDR3 has 15 amino acids. The CDR3 here is CASSGRTGGNEKLFF. CDR3 DNA sequence: TGTGCCAGCAGCGGGAGAACAGGGGGCAATGAAAAACTGTTTTTT.

V is TRBV28 and J is TRBJ1-2; D is unresolved. This CDR3 is 12 amino acids long. CDR1 and CDR2 from the germline V gene are MDHEN and SYDVKM. The V end lost 2 bases, the J end lost 10 bases, and 11 bases lay between the germline ends. The CDR3 region has the DNA TGTGCCAGCAGTTTAAACAGCGAAGTCTACACCTTC. Translating gives CASSLNSEVYTF.

V and J are TRBV14 and TRBJ2-7; D may be TRBD2 (5 bases). This CDR3 is 15 amino acids long. Germline CDR1 and CDR2: SGHDN and FVKESK. With 1 base removed from V and 4 bases from J, the gap between germline ends came to 14 bases. The CDR3 loop reads CASSQGPGIGYEQYF. The CDR3 DNA follows: TGTGCCAGCAGCCAAGGGCCCGGGATCGGTTACGAGCAGTACTTC.